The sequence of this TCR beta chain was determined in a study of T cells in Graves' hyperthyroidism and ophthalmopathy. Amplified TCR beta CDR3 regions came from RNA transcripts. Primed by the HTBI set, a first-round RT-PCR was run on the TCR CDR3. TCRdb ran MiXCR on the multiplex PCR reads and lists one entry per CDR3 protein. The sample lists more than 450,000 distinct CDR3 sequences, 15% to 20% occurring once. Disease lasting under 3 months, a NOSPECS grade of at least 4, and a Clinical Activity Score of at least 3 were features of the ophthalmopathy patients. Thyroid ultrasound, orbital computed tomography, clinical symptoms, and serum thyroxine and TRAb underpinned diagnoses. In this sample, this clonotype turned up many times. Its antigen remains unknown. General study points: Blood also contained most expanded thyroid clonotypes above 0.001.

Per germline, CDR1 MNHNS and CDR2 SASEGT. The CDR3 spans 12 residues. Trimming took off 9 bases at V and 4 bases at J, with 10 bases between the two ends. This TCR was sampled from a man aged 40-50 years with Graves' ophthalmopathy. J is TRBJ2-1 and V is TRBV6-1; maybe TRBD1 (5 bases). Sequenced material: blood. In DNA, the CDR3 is TGTGCCAGTTTTGACAGATACAATGAGCAGTTCTTC. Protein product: CASFDRYNEQFF.